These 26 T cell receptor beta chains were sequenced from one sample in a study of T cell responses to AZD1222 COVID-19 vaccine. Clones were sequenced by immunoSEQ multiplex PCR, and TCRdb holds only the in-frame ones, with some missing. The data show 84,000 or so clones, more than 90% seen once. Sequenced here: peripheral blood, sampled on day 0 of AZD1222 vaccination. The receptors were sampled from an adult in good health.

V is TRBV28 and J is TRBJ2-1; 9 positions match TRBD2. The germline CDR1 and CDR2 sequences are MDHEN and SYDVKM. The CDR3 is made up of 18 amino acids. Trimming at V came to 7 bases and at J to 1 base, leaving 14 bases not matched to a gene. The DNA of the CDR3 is TGTGCCAGCAAGGCGGGAGGGCCGGGTGTCGAATCCTACAATGAGCAGTTCTTC. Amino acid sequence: CASKAGGPGVESYNEQFF.

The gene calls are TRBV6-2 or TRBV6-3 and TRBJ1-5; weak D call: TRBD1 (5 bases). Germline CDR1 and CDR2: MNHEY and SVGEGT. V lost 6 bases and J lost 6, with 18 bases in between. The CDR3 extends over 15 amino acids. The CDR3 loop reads CASSRTGTGVQPQHF. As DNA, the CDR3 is TGTGCCAGCAGCCGCACCGGGACCGGAGTTCAGCCCCAGCATTTT.

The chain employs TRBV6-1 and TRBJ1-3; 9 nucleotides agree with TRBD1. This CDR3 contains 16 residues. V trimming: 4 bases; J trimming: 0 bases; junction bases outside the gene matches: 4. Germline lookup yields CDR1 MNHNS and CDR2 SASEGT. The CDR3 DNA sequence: TGTGCCAGCAGTGCTGGACAGGGGACCTCTGGAAACACCATATATTTT. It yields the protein CASSAGQGTSGNTIYF.

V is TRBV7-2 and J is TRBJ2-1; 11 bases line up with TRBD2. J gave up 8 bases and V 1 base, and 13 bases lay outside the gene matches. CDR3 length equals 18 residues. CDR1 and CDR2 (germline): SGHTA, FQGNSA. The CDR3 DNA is TGTGCCAGCAGCTTAGTTGTCAGGCTAGCGGGGGGAAGTTATGAGCAGTTCTTC. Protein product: CASSLVVRLAGGSYEQFF.

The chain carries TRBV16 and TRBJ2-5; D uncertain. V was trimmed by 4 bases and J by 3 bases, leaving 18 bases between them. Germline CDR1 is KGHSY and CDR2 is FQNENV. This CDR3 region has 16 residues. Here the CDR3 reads CASSPDNQPHEETQYF. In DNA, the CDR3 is TGTGCCAGCAGCCCTGACAACCAGCCCCACGAAGAGACCCAGTACTTC.

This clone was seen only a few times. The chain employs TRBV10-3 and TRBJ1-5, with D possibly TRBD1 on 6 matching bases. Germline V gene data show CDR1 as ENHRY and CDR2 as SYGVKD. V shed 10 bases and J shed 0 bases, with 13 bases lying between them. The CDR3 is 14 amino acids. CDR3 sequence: CATNTGNSNQPQHF. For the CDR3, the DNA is TGTGCCACCAATACAGGGAATAGCAATCAGCCCCAGCATTTT.

CDR3 loop: CASSATGYSYNEQFF. In DNA, the CDR3 is TGCGCCAGCAGCGCAACAGGGTACTCCTACAATGAGCAGTTCTTC. The V call is TRBV5-1, the J call TRBJ2-1, with D perhaps matching TRBD1 (6 bases). Looked up from germline, CDR1 is SGHRS and CDR2 is YFSETQ. V was pared by 4 bases and J by 0 bases, with 11 bases between. The CDR3 is 15 residues long.

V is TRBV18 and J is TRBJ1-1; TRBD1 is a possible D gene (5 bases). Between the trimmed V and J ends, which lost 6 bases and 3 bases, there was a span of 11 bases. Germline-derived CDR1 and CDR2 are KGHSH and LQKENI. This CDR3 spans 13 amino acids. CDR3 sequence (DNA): TGTGCCAGCTCCCCCGCGGGGGACACTGAAGCTTTCTTT. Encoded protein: CASSPAGDTEAFF.

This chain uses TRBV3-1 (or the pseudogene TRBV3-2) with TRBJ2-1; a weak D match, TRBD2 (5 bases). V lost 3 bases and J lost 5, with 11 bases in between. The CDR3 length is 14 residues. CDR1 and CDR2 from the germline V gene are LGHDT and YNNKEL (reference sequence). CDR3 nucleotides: TGTGCCAGCAGCCACCGCCAAGCGGACAATGAGCAGTTCTTC. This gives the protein CASSHRQADNEQFF.

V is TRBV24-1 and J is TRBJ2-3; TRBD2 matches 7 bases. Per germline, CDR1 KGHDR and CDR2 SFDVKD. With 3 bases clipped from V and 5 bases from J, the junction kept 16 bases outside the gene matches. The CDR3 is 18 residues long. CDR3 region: CATSDVGYAAPGGDTQYF. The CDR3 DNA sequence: TGTGCCACCAGTGATGTCGGATATGCAGCCCCGGGGGGAGATACGCAGTATTTT.

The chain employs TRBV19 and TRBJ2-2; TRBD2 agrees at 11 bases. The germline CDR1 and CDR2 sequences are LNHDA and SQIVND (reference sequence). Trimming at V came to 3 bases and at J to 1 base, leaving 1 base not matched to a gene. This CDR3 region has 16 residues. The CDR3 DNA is TGTGCCAGTAGTATGGGGACTAGCGGGAACACCGGGGAGCTGTTTTTT. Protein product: CASSMGTSGNTGELFF.

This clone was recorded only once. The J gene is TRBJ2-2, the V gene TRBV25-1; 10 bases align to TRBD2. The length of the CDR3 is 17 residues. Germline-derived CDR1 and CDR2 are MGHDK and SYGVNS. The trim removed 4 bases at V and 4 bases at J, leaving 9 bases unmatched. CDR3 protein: CASSGLAGALVTGELFF. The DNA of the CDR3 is TGTGCCAGCAGTGGGCTAGCGGGGGCCCTTGTCACCGGGGAGCTGTTTTTT. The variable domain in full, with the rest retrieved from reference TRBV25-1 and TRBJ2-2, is EADIYQTPRYLVIGTGKKITLECSQTMGHDKMYWYQQDPGMELHLIHYSYGVNSTEKGDLSSESTVSRIRTEHFPLTLESARPSHTSQYLCASSGLAGALVTGELFFGEGSRLTVL.

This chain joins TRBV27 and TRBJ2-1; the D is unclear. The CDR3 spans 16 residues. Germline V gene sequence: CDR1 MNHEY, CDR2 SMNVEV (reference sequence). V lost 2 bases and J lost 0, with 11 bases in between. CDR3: CASSLVYPSSYNEQFF. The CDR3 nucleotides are TGTGCCAGCAGTTTAGTCTACCCTAGCTCCTACAATGAGCAGTTCTTC.

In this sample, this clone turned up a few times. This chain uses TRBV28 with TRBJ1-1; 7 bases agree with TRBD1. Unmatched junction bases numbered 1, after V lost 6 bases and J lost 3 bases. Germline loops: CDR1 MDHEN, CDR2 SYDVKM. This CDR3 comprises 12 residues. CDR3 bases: TGTGCCAGCAGAACAGGGGACACTGAAGCTTTCTTT. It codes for CASRTGDTEAFF.

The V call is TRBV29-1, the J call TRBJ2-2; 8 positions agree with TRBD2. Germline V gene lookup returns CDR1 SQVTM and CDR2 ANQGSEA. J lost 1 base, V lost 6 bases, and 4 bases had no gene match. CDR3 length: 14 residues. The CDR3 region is CSVATSVNTGELFF. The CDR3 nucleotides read TGCAGCGTCGCGACTAGCGTGAACACCGGGGAGCTGTTTTTT.

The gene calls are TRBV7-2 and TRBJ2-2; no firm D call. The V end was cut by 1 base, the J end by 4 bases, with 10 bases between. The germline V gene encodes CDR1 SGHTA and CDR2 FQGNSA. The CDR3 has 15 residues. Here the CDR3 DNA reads TGTGCCAGCAGCTTAGATTTGGCGTTCACCGGGGAGCTGTTTTTT. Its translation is CASSLDLAFTGELFF.

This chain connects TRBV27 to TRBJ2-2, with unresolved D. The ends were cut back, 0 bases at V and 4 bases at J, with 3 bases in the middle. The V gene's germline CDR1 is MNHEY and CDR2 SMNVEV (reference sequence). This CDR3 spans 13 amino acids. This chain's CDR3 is CASSLSITGELFF. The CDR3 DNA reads TGTGCCAGCAGTTTATCGATCACCGGGGAGCTGTTTTTT.

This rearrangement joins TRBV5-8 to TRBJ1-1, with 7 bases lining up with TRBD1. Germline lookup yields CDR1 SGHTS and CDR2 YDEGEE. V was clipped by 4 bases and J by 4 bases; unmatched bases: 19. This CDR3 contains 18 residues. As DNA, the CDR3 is TGTGCCAGCAGCGGAAGGGACAGCCAATGGGGGATAAGCACTGAAGCTTTCTTT. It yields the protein CASSGRDSQWGISTEAFF.

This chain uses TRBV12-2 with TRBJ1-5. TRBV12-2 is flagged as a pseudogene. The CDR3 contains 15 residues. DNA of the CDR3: TGTGCAAGTCGCTTATTGTTTCGGTTTTGTCAGCCCCAGCATTTT. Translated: CASRLLFRFCQPQHF.

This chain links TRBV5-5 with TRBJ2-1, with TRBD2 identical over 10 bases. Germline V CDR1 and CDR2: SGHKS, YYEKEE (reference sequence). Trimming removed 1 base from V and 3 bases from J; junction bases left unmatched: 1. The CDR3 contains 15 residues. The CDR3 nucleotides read TGTGCCAGCAGCTTGTGGACTAGCGGCTACAATGAGCAGTTCTTC. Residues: CASSLWTSGYNEQFF.

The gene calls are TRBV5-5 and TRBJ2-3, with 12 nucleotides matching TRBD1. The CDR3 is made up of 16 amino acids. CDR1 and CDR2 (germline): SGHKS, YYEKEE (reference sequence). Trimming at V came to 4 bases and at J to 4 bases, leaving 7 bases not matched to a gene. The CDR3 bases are TGTGCCAGCAGCCTGGGGACAGGGGGCAATCCAGATACGCAGTATTTT. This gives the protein CASSLGTGGNPDTQYF.

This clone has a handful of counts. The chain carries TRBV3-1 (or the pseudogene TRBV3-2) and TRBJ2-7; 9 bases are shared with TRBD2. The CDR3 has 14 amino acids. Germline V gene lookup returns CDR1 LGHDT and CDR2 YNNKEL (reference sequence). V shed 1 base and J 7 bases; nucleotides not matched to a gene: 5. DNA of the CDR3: TGTGCCAGCAGCCAAGTCCAGCGGGAGGAGGAGCAGTACTTC. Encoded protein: CASSQVQREEEQYF.

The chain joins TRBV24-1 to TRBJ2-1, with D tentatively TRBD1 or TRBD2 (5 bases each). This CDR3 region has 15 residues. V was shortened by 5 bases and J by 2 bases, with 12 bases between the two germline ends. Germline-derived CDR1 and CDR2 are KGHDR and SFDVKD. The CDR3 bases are TGTGCCACCAGTGGGGGACCAACAGCCTACAATGAGCAGTTCTTC. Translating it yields CATSGGPTAYNEQFF.

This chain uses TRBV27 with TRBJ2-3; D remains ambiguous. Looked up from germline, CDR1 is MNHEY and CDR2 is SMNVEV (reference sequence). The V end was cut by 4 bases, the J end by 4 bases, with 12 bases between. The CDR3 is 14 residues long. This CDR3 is CASSSHQVPDTQYF. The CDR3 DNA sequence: TGTGCCAGCAGTTCGCATCAGGTTCCAGATACGCAGTATTTT.

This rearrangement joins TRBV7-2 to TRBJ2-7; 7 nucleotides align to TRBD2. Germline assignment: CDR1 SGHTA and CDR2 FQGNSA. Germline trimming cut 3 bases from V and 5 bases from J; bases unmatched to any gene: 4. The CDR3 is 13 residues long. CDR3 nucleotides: TGTGCCAGCAGCTTGTGGGGAGGGAACGAGCAGTACTTC. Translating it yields CASSLWGGNEQYF. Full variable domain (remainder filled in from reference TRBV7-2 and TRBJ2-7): GAGVSQSPSNKVTEKGKDVELRCDPISGHTALYWYRQSLGQGLEFLIYFQGNSAPDKSGLPSDRFSAERTGGSVSTLTIQRTQQEDSAVYLCASSLWGGNEQYFGPGTRLTVT.

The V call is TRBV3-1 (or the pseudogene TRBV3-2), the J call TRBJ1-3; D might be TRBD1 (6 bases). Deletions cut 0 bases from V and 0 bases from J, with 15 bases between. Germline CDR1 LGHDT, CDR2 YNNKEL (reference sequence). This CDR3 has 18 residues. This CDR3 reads CASSQDSTGIFSGNTIYF. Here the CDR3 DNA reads TGTGCCAGCAGCCAAGATTCTACAGGGATCTTCTCTGGAAACACCATATATTTT.